The rows below give T cell receptor beta chains drawn from one sample of a study of OX40 agonist ivuxolimab in advanced cancers. Sequencing was performed with immunoSEQ multiplex PCR; in TCRdb, only in-frame clones are kept and a portion is missing. Here the sample spans about 19,000 clones, approximately 77% being singletons. Specimen: CD4+ or CD8+ T cells sorted from blood, collected in a trial of the OX40 agonist ivuxolimab. These receptors were taken from an adult with an advanced solid tumor such as melanoma, head and neck, liver or kidney cancer. Both conserved end residues are part of each CDR3. The order of the fields is J gene, V gene, CDR3 protein.

j_call: TRBJ2-1
v_call: TRBV5-4
cdr3_aa: CATGWSSYNEQFF

j_call: TRBJ2-2
v_call: TRBV5-7
cdr3_aa: CASSLTSSGELFF

j_call: TRBJ2-1
v_call: TRBV7-9
cdr3_aa: CASSGTLNEQFF

j_call: TRBJ1-3
v_call: TRBV7-8
cdr3_aa: CASSAEGGYSGNTIYF

j_call: TRBJ1-4
v_call: TRBV19
cdr3_aa: CASSPFSRGGEKLFF

j_call: TRBJ2-5
v_call: TRBV11-3
cdr3_aa: CASSLGGSRYETQYF

j_call: TRBJ1-5
v_call: TRBV30
cdr3_aa: CAWALGGTGDQPQHF

j_call: TRBJ2-7
v_call: TRBV11-1
cdr3_aa: CASSLGGTSYEQYF

j_call: TRBJ1-1
v_call: TRBV11-3
cdr3_aa: CASSAGTGVNTEAFF

j_call: TRBJ2-2
v_call: TRBV29-1
cdr3_aa: CSVGLAEAGGELFF

j_call: TRBJ1-4
v_call: TRBV5-6
cdr3_aa: CASSLAGGEKLFF

j_call: TRBJ2-1
v_call: TRBV29-1
cdr3_aa: CSVAYGLAETEQFF

j_call: TRBJ2-2
v_call: TRBV6-6
cdr3_aa: CASRDGRSGELFF

j_call: TRBJ2-5
v_call: TRBV7-6
cdr3_aa: CASTRGFQETQYF

j_call: TRBJ1-2
v_call: TRBV4-1
cdr3_aa: CASSQGRTGWDYGYTF

j_call: TRBJ1-2
v_call: TRBV7-9
cdr3_aa: CANALFYGYTF

j_call: TRBJ1-2
v_call: TRBV7-6
cdr3_aa: CASSLVHPNYGYTF

j_call: TRBJ2-2
v_call: TRBV9
cdr3_aa: CASSGLTGSWELFF

j_call: TRBJ2-1
v_call: TRBV30
cdr3_aa: CARGTVSYNEQFF

j_call: TRBJ1-2
v_call: TRBV6-5
cdr3_aa: CASMGADRGANGYTF

j_call: TRBJ1-1
v_call: TRBV19
cdr3_aa: CASSFTGGLNTEAFF

j_call: TRBJ2-4
v_call: TRBV29-1
cdr3_aa: CSVEVEGVAKNIQYF

j_call: TRBJ1-1
v_call: TRBV7-2
cdr3_aa: CASSGRTGRETEAFF

j_call: TRBJ2-5
v_call: TRBV7-2
cdr3_aa: CASSPQTLQETQYF

j_call: TRBJ1-5
v_call: TRBV6-5
cdr3_aa: CASSDREYNQPQHF

j_call: TRBJ2-3
v_call: TRBV25-1
cdr3_aa: CASSEQGTDTQYF